This T cell receptor beta chain emerged from a study of siplizumab effects on memory and regulatory T cells. Study-level results: Only a minor fraction of alloreactive clones mapped to unstimulated subsets. Naive T cells seemed more diverse than memory cells; they also seemed major alloresponse contributors. Naive-or-memory phenotypes were unassignable for roughly 80-97% of proliferating CD4+ or CD8+ clones.

In regard to this clone: Its antigen is unknown.

Assays were performed on roughly 94,000 TCR templates per sample. Clones were sequenced by immunoSEQ multiplex PCR, and TCRdb holds only the in-frame ones, with some missing. Seen here are around 100,000 clones, 85% to 95% observed once, and the top ten hold around 11%. This CDR3 has 13 residues. Trimming removed 0 bases from V and 12 bases from J, with 12 bases in between. Germline values: CDR1 WNHNN, CDR2 SYGVQD (reference sequence). The chain combines TRBV10-1 with TRBJ2-4, with D perhaps matching TRBD2 (5 bases). This clonotype originated in a human donor in good health. Input material: non-Treg CD4+ T cells sorted from blood. CDR3 sequence: CASSESGLRTQYF. The CDR3 nucleotides read TGCGCCAGCAGTGAGTCAGGACTGAGAACTCAGTACTTC.